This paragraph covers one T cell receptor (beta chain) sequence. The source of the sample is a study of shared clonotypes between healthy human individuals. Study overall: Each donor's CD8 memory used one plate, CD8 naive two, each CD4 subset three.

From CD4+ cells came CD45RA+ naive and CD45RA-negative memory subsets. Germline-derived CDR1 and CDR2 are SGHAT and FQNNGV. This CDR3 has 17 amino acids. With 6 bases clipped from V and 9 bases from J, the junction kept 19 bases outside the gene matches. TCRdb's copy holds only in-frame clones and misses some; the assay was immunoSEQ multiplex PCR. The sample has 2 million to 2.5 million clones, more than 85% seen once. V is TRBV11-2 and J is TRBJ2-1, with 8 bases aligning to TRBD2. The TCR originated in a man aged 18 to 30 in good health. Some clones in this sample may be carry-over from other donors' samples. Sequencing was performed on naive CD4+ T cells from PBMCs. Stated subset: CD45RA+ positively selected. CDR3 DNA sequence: TGTGCCAGCAGAACTCTCCGGGGGGCGGGAGGTTTTGGTGAGCAGTTCTTC. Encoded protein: CASRTLRGAGGFGEQFF.